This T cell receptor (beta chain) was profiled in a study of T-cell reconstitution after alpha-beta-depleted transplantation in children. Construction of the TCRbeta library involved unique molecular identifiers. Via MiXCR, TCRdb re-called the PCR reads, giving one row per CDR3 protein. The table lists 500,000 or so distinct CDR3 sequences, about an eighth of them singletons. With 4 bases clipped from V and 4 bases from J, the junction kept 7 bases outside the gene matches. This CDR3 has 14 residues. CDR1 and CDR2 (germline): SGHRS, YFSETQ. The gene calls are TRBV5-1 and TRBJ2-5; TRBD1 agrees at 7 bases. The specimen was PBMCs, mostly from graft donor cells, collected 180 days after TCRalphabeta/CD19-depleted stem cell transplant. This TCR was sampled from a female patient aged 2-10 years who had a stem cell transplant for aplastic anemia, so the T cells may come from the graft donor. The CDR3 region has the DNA TGCGCCAGCAGCCAAGGTGGACAGGCAGAGACCCAGTACTTC. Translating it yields CASSQGGQAETQYF.